These 11 T cell receptor beta chains were all obtained from the same sample, sequenced in a study of yellow fever vaccine responses in identical twins. TCRdb re-called the RT-PCR reads through MiXCR, storing one row per CDR3 protein. The table records about 23,000 distinct CDR3 sequences, around 74% of them present only once. The material sequenced was T cells from blood (PBMCs), unsorted or a sorted subset (not recorded which), taken before or after yellow fever vaccination (not recorded which). The receptor set was obtained from a woman between 18 and 29 years old who received the yellow fever vaccine.

As DNA, the CDR3 is TGTGCCAGCAAGGGTGGCGGAGCGGGGACCGGGGAGCTGTTTTTT. Its protein is CASKGGGAGTGELFF. V usage is TRBV6-4 and J usage is TRBJ2-2, with 7 bases matching TRBD2. The V gene's germline CDR1 is MRHNA and CDR2 SNTAGT. CDR3 length: 15 amino acids. V lost 7 bases and J lost 5; bases outside the gene matches: 10.

This clonotype was found a few times. The chain combines TRBV7-6 with TRBJ2-7; D not resolved. CDR1 SGHVS and CDR2 FNYEAQ come from the germline V gene. Trimming removed 3 bases from V and 2 bases from J, with 11 bases in between. The CDR3 sequence is 14 residues long. The CDR3 protein is CASSLDRGPYEQYF. CDR3 nucleotide sequence: TGTGCCAGCAGCTTGGATCGCGGCCCCTACGAGCAGTACTTC.

This clonotype was seen just once. This sequence joins TRBV3-1 and TRBJ2-2; D is perhaps TRBD1 (6 bases). Trimming stripped 2 bases from V and 5 bases from J, with 12 bases between. Germline CDR1 LGHDT, CDR2 YNNKEL (reference sequence). This CDR3 has 15 residues. The CDR3, as DNA: TGTGCCAGCAGCCAACAGGGGTGGGAAACCGGGGAGCTGTTTTTT. Its protein product is CASSQQGWETGELFF.

This rearrangement joins TRBV12-3 or TRBV12-4 to TRBJ2-1; no reliable D call. The V end lost 1 base, the J end lost 8 bases, and 18 bases lay between the germline ends. The CDR3 is made up of 16 amino acids. CDR3 residues: CASSLDLGFGYDEQFF. The DNA for the CDR3 is TGTGCCAGCAGTTTAGACCTGGGGTTCGGTTACGATGAGCAGTTCTTC.

CDR3 bases: TGTGCCAGCAGCCCAGGACAGGGCCGGAACACTGAAGCTTTCTTT. The encoded protein is CASSPGQGRNTEAFF. The chain employs TRBV7-9 and TRBJ1-1; 8 positions match TRBD1. V was pared by 5 bases and J by 1 base, with 6 bases of the junction left unmatched. This CDR3 contains 15 residues. CDR1 is SEHNR, CDR2 FQNEAQ, per germline (reference sequence).

This clonotype was detected once. The chain couples TRBV10-3 to TRBJ2-2; 7 nucleotides match TRBD1. Germline loops: CDR1 ENHRY, CDR2 SYGVKD. This CDR3 contains 15 residues. J was trimmed by 7 bases and V by 6 bases; bases with no gene match: 11. DNA of the CDR3: TGTGCCATCAGCACAGGGGCGAGCTCAGGCGGGGAGCTGTTTTTT. It is translated as CAISTGASSGGELFF.

V is TRBV29-1 and J is TRBJ2-1; 7 bases fit TRBD1. The germline V gene encodes CDR1 SQVTM and CDR2 ANQGSEA. This CDR3 is built from 15 residues. The junction had 11 bases not matched to a gene; V was cut back by 7 bases and J by 2 bases. The CDR3: CSGSTGASPYNEQFF. The CDR3 DNA follows: TGCAGCGGCTCAACAGGGGCCTCCCCCTACAATGAGCAGTTCTTC.

The rearrangement links TRBV24-1 to TRBJ1-2, with 7 bases aligning to TRBD1. This CDR3 has 14 amino acids. Germline loops: CDR1 KGHDR, CDR2 SFDVKD. Germline trimming cut 3 bases from V and 5 bases from J; bases unmatched to any gene: 5. The CDR3 is CATSDPGTAYGYTF. The CDR3 coding sequence is TGTGCCACCAGTGATCCCGGGACAGCATATGGCTACACCTTC.

The chain joins TRBV7-3 to TRBJ2-7; 7 bases align to TRBD2. Per the germline V gene, CDR1 is SGHTA and CDR2 is FQGTGA. Trimming at V came to 5 bases and at J to 0 bases, leaving 10 bases not matched to a gene. This CDR3 has 16 amino acids. For the CDR3, the DNA is TGTGCCAGCAGCCCCGGTGGGGTAGCGGGCTCCTACGAGCAGTACTTC. Translated, it gives CASSPGGVAGSYEQYF. Together with reference TRBV7-3 and TRBJ2-7, the CDR3 gives the full variable domain: GAGVSQTPSNKVTEKGKYVELRCDPISGHTALYWYRQSLGQGPEFLIYFQGTGAADDSGLPNDRFFAVRPEGSVSTLKIQRTERGDSAVYLCASSPGGVAGSYEQYFGPGTRLTVT.

This clonotype turned up a few times. V usage is TRBV24-1 and J usage is TRBJ1-5; 7 bases are shared with TRBD1. The CDR3 loop spans 16 amino acids. The germline CDR1 and CDR2 sequences are KGHDR and SFDVKD. V shed 7 bases, J shed 3 bases, and the junction held 11 bases outside the gene matches. CDR3 residues: CATSPRQGGNNQPQHF. As DNA, the CDR3 is TGTGCCACCAGCCCCCGACAGGGAGGGAACAATCAGCCCCAGCATTTT.

This clonotype was seen more than once but under ten times. CDR3 sequence reads: CATSRSYSYNSPLHF. The CDR3 DNA reads TGTGCCACCAGCAGATCCTATTCTTATAATTCACCCCTCCACTTT. This chain uses TRBV15 with TRBJ1-6; D not certain. Germline V CDR1 and CDR2: LNHNV, YYDKDF (reference sequence). V dropped 2 bases and J dropped 4 bases, with 9 bases sitting between them. The CDR3 spans 15 residues.